Below are 24 T cell receptor beta chains sequenced from a single sample in a study of beta chain features in type 1 diabetes (dated by TCRdb to 2016 to 2019). Library method: the immunoSEQ multiplex PCR assay. The entire amount of isolated RNA was reverse transcribed using the High Capacity cDNA Reverse Transcription Kit, so the sequenced TCRB transcripts were expressed ones. The table comes from immuneACCESS by way of TCRdb, which keeps in-frame sequences with V and J called. Part of the clones is missing from these tables; in studies checked, under half for an unresolved V gene and the rest for unknown reasons. The sample has 680,000 or so clones on record, roughly 12% of them singletons. The top ten clones comprise approximately 0.022% of the sample. Their recognized antigens are unknown. Study-level results and caveats: A moderate but significant shortening of TCRB CDR3 length was observed in type 1 diabetes patients in all four CD4+ subsets.

The sample consisted of naive CD4+ T cells from blood. The cell subset or site tag for this specimen amounts to: true naive CD4+ T cells. The receptors come from a man in his late teens or twenties with type 1 diabetes.

V usage is TRBV5-1 and J usage is TRBJ2-2, with D tentatively TRBD2 (5 bases). The CDR3 spans 17 residues. In germline, CDR1 is SGHRS, CDR2 YFSETQ. The V end was cut by 4 bases, the J end by 1 base, with 17 bases between. The DNA of the CDR3 is TGCGCCAGCAGCCTACTAGTTACCTCGGTGAACACCGGGGAGCTGTTTTTT. Its translation: CASSLLVTSVNTGELFF.

This clone was observed a few times. The rearrangement links TRBV6-6 to TRBJ2-5; D perhaps matches TRBD1 (6 bases). This CDR3 comprises 14 residues. CDR1 is MNHNY and CDR2 is SVGAGI in the germline V gene (reference sequence). V dropped 6 bases and J dropped 3 bases, with 14 bases sitting between them. Here the CDR3 DNA reads TGTGCCAGCAGGAGGGACATCTCCAAAGAGACCCAGTACTTC. It translates to CASRRDISKETQYF.

The rearrangement uses TRBV14 and TRBJ1-2; 7 nucleotides line up with TRBD1. This CDR3 has 13 residues. V trimming: 6 bases; J trimming: 4 bases; junction bases outside the gene matches: 5. Germline V CDR1 and CDR2: SGHDN, FVKESK. CDR3 region: CASRQTGPYGYTF. The CDR3 bases are TGTGCCAGCAGACAGACAGGGCCCTATGGCTACACCTTC.

A few counts support this clone. The chain uses TRBV20-1 and TRBJ2-5; D is undetermined. This CDR3 is 11 amino acids long. Germline V gene data show CDR1 as DFQATT and CDR2 as SNEGSKA (reference sequence). Trimming cost V 3 bases and J 4 bases, with 6 bases left between them. The DNA for the CDR3 is TGCAGTGCTAGGGAAACAGAGACCCAGTACTTC. Translated, it gives CSARETETQYF.

The chain recombines TRBV5-4 with TRBJ2-1; D is undetermined. CDR1 and CDR2 (germline): SGHNT, YYREEE (reference sequence). The CDR3 runs to 15 residues. The V end lost 0 bases, the J end lost 9 bases, and 16 bases lay between the germline ends. CDR3 loop: CASSLATGFGAEQFF. CDR3 nucleotides: TGTGCCAGCAGCTTGGCAACGGGTTTTGGTGCTGAGCAGTTCTTC.

This clone was counted between two and nine times. The chain employs TRBV28 and TRBJ2-7; D remains unclear. Germline CDR1 reads MDHEN; CDR2 reads SYDVKM. The CDR3 length is 12 residues. The V gene lost 8 bases and the J gene lost 0 bases, with 8 bases spanning the gap. CDR3 sequence (DNA): TGTGCCAGCCGCACAAGCTCCTACGAGCAGTACTTC. Translating gives CASRTSSYEQYF.

This clone was seen more than once but under ten times. The chain is built from TRBV30 and TRBJ1-6; D is unclear. Germline V gives CDR1 GTSNPN, CDR2 SVGIG (reference sequence). Trimming cost V 2 bases and J 8 bases, with 7 bases left between them. The CDR3 runs to 12 residues. This chain's CDR3 is CAWSSVDSPLHF. The DNA for the CDR3 is TGTGCCTGGAGTTCAGTGGATTCACCCCTCCACTTT.

The V call is TRBV28, the J call TRBJ2-7; TRBD1 matches 8 bases. CDR1 and CDR2 (germline): MDHEN, SYDVKM. The CDR3 totals 15 residues. Germline trimming cut 6 bases from V and 4 bases from J; bases unmatched to any gene: 11. CDR3 coding DNA: TGTGCCAGCAGAACCTCAGGGGGCAATCAGTACGAGCAGTACTTC. Translating gives CASRTSGGNQYEQYF.

The chain couples TRBV7-9 to TRBJ1-6; 7 nucleotides align to TRBD1. Germline values: CDR1 SEHNR, CDR2 FQNEAQ (reference sequence). This CDR3 has 14 residues. With V trimmed by 6 bases and J by 8 bases, 7 bases remained unmatched. The DNA for the CDR3 is TGTGCCAGCAGACGAGGGACAGAGGATTCACCCCTCCACTTT. Encoded protein: CASRRGTEDSPLHF.

This clone has just a few counts. The chain combines TRBV10-2 with TRBJ2-5, with D perhaps matching TRBD2 (5 bases). CDR3 length: 12 amino acids. V dropped 8 bases and J dropped 2 bases, with 9 bases sitting between them. CDR1 WSHSY and CDR2 SAAADI come from the germline V gene. CDR3 loop: CASSRGQETQYF. The CDR3 DNA follows: TGCGCCAGCTCTCGGGGTCAAGAGACCCAGTACTTC.

This chain joins TRBV10-3 and TRBJ2-4, with 7 bases fitting TRBD2. The CDR3 has 13 residues. The V and J ends lost 5 bases and 4 bases, in that order; junction bases with no gene match: 2. Germline V gives CDR1 ENHRY, CDR2 SYGVKD. CDR3 loop: CAISPGLKNIQYF. The CDR3 DNA reads TGTGCCATCAGTCCGGGACTAAAAAACATTCAGTACTTC.

This clone came up a few times. V usage is TRBV10-3 and J usage is TRBJ2-2, with a tentative D call TRBD2 (5 bases). Germline loops: CDR1 ENHRY, CDR2 SYGVKD. Between the trimmed V and J ends, which lost 6 bases and 2 bases, there was a span of 16 bases. This CDR3 is 16 amino acids long. This CDR3 is CAISNPPAGNTGELFF. The CDR3, as DNA: TGTGCCATCAGCAACCCACCCGCGGGTAACACCGGGGAGCTGTTTTTT.

As to this clone: The same CDR3 can be traced to other DNA sequences in this sample. This chain links TRBV6-6 with TRBJ2-5; no definite D call. The germline V gene has CDR1 MNHNY and CDR2 SVGAGI (reference sequence). With 6 bases removed from V and 2 bases from J, the gap between germline ends came to 4 bases. CDR3 length equals 11 residues. The CDR3 region has the DNA TGTGCCAGCAGCCATCAAGAGACCCAGTACTTC. Residues: CASSHQETQYF.

J is TRBJ2-7 and V is TRBV7-2, with TRBD1 matching over 11 bases. The CDR3 is 14 residues long. Germline loops: CDR1 SGHTA, CDR2 FQGNSA. Trimming cost V 7 bases and J 5 bases; bases outside gene matches: 7. The CDR3 spells CASTLRTGGDEQYF. As DNA, the CDR3 is TGTGCCAGCACCCTCAGGACAGGGGGCGACGAGCAGTACTTC.

This clone came up a few times. The chain has TRBV4-1 and TRBJ2-1, with 9 positions matching TRBD1. The V segment lost 4 bases and the J segment 5 bases; nucleotides outside the gene matches: 9. Germline V gives CDR1 MGHRA, CDR2 YSYEKL. The CDR3 length is 16 residues. CDR3 in DNA: TGCGCCAGCAGCCCCTTGGACAGGGGAATTCACAATGAGCAGTTCTTC. It translates to CASSPLDRGIHNEQFF.

V is TRBV9 and J is TRBJ2-5, with 8 positions matching TRBD2. CDR3 length: 14 amino acids. The V gene end was trimmed by 8 bases and the J gene end by 5 bases; junction bases not matched to a gene: 11. Germline assignment: CDR1 SGDLS and CDR2 YYNGEE. The CDR3 DNA is TGTGCCAGTGCTCGCTCCGGGGGGGCGGAGACCCAGTACTTC. Protein: CASARSGGAETQYF.

The chain employs TRBV10-3 and TRBJ2-5; D unclear. Germline CDR1 ENHRY, CDR2 SYGVKD. With 2 bases removed from V and 2 bases from J, the gap between germline ends came to 15 bases. The CDR3 covers 16 residues. The CDR3 region has the DNA TGTGCCATCAGTGAGCCACTACCCGGCACTCAAGAGACCCAGTACTTC. Encoded protein: CAISEPLPGTQETQYF.

This clone was observed a few times. The gene calls are TRBV25-1 and TRBJ2-2; 9 bases align to TRBD1. Per the germline V gene, CDR1 is MGHDK and CDR2 is SYGVNS. V was pared by 7 bases and J by 3 bases, with 3 bases of the junction left unmatched. This CDR3 region has 14 residues. CDR3 sequence reads: CASIRQGDTGELFF. CDR3 coding DNA: TGTGCCAGCATAAGACAGGGGGACACCGGGGAGCTGTTTTTT. Based on the CDR3 plus reference TRBV25-1 and TRBJ2-2, the full variable domain is EADIYQTPRYLVIGTGKKITLECSQTMGHDKMYWYQQDPGMELHLIHYSYGVNSTEKGDLSSESTVSRIRTEHFPLTLESARPSHTSQYLCASIRQGDTGELFFGEGSRLTVL.

In this sample, this clone turned up a few times. The V gene is TRBV29-1, the J gene TRBJ1-2; D is undetermined. Trimming stripped 2 bases from V and 6 bases from J, with 16 bases between. This CDR3 contains 14 residues. Looked up from germline, CDR1 is SQVTM and CDR2 is ANQGSEA. In nucleotides, the CDR3 is TGCAGCGTTGAATGGGGAGTCTTTTCCCATGGCTACACCTTC. As protein: CSVEWGVFSHGYTF.

This clone was counted a few times. CDR3 DNA: TGCGCCAGCAGCTTGGCCTATGGCTCCTACGAGCAGTACTTC. Translation: CASSLAYGSYEQYF. The chain combines TRBV5-1 with TRBJ2-7, with no clear D. Germline CDR1 and CDR2: SGHRS and YFSETQ. This CDR3 contains 14 residues. V lost 0 bases and J 0 bases, leaving 7 bases between the germline ends.

This clone was counted between two and nine times. V usage is TRBV6-5 and J usage is TRBJ2-3; D perhaps matches TRBD2 (7 bases). Germline-derived CDR1 and CDR2 are MNHEY and SVGAGI. The CDR3 is made up of 15 amino acids. The V and J ends lost 2 bases and 2 bases respectively, with 11 bases between them. CDR3: CASSYVAGATDTQYF. In nucleotides, the CDR3 is TGTGCCAGCAGTTACGTTGCGGGGGCCACAGATACGCAGTATTTT.

This chain uses TRBV5-1 with TRBJ1-2, with unresolved D. The germline gives CDR1 SGHRS, CDR2 YFSETQ. Trimming removed 0 bases at V and 0 bases at J, with 9 bases between. This CDR3 has 15 residues. The DNA for the CDR3 is TGCGCCAGCAGCTTGGCCAGCTCCTCTAACTATGGCTACACCTTC. Translated, it gives CASSLASSSNYGYTF. The full variable domain, completed using reference TRBV5-1 and TRBJ1-2, is KAGVTQTPRYLIKTRGQQVTLSCSPISGHRSVSWYQQTPGQGLQFLFEYFSETQRNKGNFPGRFSGRQFSNSRSEMNVSTLELGDSALYLCASSLASSSNYGYTFGSGTRLTVV.

This chain joins TRBV7-9 and TRBJ2-3; D is undetermined. Trimming stripped 5 bases from V and 3 bases from J, with 12 bases between. Germline-derived CDR1 and CDR2 are SEHNR and FQNEAQ (reference sequence). The CDR3 is made up of 14 amino acids. The DNA of the CDR3 is TGTGCCAGCAGCCTGGATAGCCGGACAGATACGCAGTATTTT. It translates to CASSLDSRTDTQYF.

This chain joins TRBV27 and TRBJ2-3; no definite D call. The CDR3 length is 15 residues. CDR1 is MNHEY and CDR2 is SMNVEV in the germline V gene (reference sequence). V dropped 2 bases and J dropped 3 bases, with 12 bases sitting between them. Here the CDR3 DNA reads TGTGCCAGCAGTTTAATGGTCGCTTCTACAGATACGCAGTATTTT. Protein sequence: CASSLMVASTDTQYF.